This T cell receptor beta chain is drawn from a study of tumor-infiltrating lymphocytes in localized non-small cell lung cancer. Overall study: Resected tumor was paired with non-adjacent uninvolved lung from the same patient. Overall study results and limits: TCR sequencing covered a subset of patients with enough tissue.

To note about this clone: Antigen: not known.

Generated by immunoSEQ multiplex PCR, the TCRdb table keeps only in-frame clones and is missing some. The table shows about 9,200 clones, with 81% occurring only once. The V end was cut by 4 bases, the J end by 5 bases, with 19 bases between. Germline V lookup: CDR1 SGHVS, CDR2 FQNEAQ. The CDR3 covers 16 residues. Sequencing input: uninvolved lung tissue not adjacent to the tumor. The sequence derives from a human donor with non-small cell lung cancer. V is TRBV7-8 and J is TRBJ2-3, with D possibly being TRBD1 (7 bases). CDR3 protein: CASSSQGGSLLDTQYF. The CDR3 nucleotides are TGTGCCAGCAGCTCCCAGGGGGGAAGTTTGTTAGATACGCAGTATTTT.